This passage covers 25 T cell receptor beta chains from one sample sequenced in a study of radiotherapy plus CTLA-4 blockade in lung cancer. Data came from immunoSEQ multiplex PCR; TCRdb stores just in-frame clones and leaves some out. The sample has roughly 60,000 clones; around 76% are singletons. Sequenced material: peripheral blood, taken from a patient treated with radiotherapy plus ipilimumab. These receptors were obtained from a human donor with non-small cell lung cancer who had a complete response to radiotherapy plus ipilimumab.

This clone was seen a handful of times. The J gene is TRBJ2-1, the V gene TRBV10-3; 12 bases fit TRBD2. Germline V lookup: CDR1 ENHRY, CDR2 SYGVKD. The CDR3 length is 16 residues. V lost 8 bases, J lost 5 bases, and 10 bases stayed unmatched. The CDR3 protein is CAIGLAGGKYNNEQFF. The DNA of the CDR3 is TGTGCCATCGGTCTAGCGGGGGGGAAGTATAACAATGAGCAGTTCTTC.

The CDR3 region has the DNA TGTGCCAGCACCCCAGCGGGACAGGGGGCGGGCGAGCAGTTCTTC. Protein: CASTPAGQGAGEQFF. V is TRBV6-5 and J is TRBJ2-1; 12 positions match TRBD1. This CDR3 spans 15 amino acids. The ends lost 7 bases at V and 10 bases at J; junction bases unmatched: 11. CDR1 and CDR2 (germline): MNHEY, SVGAGI.

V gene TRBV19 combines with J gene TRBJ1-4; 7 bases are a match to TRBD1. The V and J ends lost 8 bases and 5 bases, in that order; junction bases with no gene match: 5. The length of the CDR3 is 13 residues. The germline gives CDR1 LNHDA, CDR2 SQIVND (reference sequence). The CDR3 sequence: CASWGQLNEKLFF. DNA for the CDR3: TGTGCCAGTTGGGGACAGCTGAATGAAAAACTGTTTTTT.

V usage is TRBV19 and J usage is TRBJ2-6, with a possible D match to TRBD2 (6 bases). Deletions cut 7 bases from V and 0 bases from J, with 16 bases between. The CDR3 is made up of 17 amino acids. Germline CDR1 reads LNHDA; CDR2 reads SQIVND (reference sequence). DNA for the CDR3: TGTGCCAGTACCCTGGGACTTCGTCCCTCTGGGGCCAACGTCCTGACTTTC. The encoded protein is CASTLGLRPSGANVLTF.

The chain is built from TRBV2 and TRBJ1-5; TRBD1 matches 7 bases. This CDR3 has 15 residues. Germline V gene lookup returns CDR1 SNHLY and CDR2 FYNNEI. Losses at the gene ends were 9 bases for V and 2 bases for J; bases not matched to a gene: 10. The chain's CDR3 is CASKQGGQGNQPQHF. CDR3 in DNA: TGTGCCAGTAAGCAAGGGGGCCAGGGCAATCAGCCCCAGCATTTT.

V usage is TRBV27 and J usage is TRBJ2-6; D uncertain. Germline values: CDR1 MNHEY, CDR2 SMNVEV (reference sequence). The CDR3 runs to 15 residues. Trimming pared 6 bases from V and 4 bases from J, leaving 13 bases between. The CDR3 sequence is CASSTRSSGANVLTF. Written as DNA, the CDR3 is TGTGCCAGCAGCACTCGGTCCTCAGGGGCCAACGTCCTGACTTTC.

The CDR3 nucleotides read TGTGCCAGTAGTACCCCCTGGGGACAGTATGGCTACACCTTC. The encoded protein is CASSTPWGQYGYTF. The chain employs TRBV19 and TRBJ1-2; 7 bases agree with TRBD1. Losses at the gene ends were 4 bases for V and 5 bases for J; bases not matched to a gene: 7. The germline CDR1 and CDR2 sequences are LNHDA and SQIVND (reference sequence). The CDR3 extends over 14 amino acids.

The CDR3 loop reads CASSYSRGGALNEQFF. The CDR3 DNA is TGTGCCAGCAGTTACTCTCGGGGGGGGGCTCTCAATGAGCAGTTCTTC. The chain joins TRBV6-6 to TRBJ2-1, with TRBD2 identical over 8 bases. Germline CDR1 MNHNY, CDR2 SVGAGI (reference sequence). This CDR3 region has 16 residues. V trimming: 0 bases; J trimming: 6 bases; junction bases outside the gene matches: 7.

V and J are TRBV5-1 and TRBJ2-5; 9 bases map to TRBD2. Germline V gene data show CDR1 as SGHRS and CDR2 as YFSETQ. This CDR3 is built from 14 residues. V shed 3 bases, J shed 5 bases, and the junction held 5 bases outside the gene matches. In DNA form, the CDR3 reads TGCGCCAGCAGCTCCGGGACTAGCTTCGAGACCCAGTACTTC. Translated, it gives CASSSGTSFETQYF. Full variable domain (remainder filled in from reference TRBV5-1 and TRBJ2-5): KAGVTQTPRYLIKTRGQQVTLSCSPISGHRSVSWYQQTPGQGLQFLFEYFSETQRNKGNFPGRFSGRQFSNSRSEMNVSTLELGDSALYLCASSSGTSFETQYFGPGTRLLVL.

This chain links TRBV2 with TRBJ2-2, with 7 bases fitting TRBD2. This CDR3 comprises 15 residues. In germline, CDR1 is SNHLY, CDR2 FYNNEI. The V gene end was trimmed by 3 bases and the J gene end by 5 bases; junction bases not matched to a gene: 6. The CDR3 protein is CASSDVPGGTGELFF. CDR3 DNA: TGTGCCAGCAGTGACGTCCCCGGGGGGACCGGGGAGCTGTTTTTT.

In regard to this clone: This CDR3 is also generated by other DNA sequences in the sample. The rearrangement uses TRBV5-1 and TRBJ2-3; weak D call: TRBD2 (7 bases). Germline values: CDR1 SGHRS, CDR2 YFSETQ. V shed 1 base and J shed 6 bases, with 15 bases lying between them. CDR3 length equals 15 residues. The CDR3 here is CASSLMRGRGDTQYF. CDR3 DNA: TGCGCCAGCAGCTTGATGCGGGGGCGCGGGGATACGCAGTATTTT.

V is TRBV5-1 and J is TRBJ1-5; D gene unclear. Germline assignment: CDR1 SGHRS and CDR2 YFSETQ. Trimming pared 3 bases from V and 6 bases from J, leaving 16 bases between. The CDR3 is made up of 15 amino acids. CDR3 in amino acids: CASSSSGLTGQPQHF. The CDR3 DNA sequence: TGCGCCAGCAGCTCCTCGGGTTTAACGGGTCAGCCCCAGCATTTT. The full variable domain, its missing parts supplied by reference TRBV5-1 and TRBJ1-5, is KAGVTQTPRYLIKTRGQQVTLSCSPISGHRSVSWYQQTPGQGLQFLFEYFSETQRNKGNFPGRFSGRQFSNSRSEMNVSTLELGDSALYLCASSSSGLTGQPQHFGDGTRLSIL.

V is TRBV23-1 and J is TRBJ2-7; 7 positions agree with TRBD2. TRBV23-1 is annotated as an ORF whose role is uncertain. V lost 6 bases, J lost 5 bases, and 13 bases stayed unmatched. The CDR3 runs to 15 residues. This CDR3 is CASSNPRGRYHEQYF. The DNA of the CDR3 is TGCGCCAGCAGCAACCCCCGCGGGAGATACCACGAGCAGTACTTC.

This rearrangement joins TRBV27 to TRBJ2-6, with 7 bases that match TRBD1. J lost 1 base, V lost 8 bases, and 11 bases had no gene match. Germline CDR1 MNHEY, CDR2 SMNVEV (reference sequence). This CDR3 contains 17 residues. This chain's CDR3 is CASHSRQGSSGANVLTF. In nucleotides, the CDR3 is TGTGCCAGCCATTCTCGACAGGGTAGTTCTGGGGCCAACGTCCTGACTTTC.

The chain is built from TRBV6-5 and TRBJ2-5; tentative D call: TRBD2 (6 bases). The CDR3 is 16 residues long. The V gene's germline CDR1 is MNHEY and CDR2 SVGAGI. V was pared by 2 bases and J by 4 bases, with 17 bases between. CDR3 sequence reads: CASSYLGRGGGETQYF. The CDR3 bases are TGTGCCAGCAGTTACCTGGGGCGGGGAGGCGGAGAGACCCAGTACTTC.

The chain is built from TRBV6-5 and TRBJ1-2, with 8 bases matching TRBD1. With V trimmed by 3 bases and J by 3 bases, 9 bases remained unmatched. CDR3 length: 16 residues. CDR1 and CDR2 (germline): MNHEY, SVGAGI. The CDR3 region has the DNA TGTGCCAGCAGTTATGGATCGGGCAGGGGGCACTATGGCTACACCTTC. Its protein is CASSYGSGRGHYGYTF.

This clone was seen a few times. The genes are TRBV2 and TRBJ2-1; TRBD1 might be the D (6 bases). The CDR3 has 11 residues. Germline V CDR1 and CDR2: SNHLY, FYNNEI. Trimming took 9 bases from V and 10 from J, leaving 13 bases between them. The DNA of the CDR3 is TGTGCCAGGGGGACACAAGGGGAGCAGTTCTTC. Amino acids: CARGTQGEQFF.

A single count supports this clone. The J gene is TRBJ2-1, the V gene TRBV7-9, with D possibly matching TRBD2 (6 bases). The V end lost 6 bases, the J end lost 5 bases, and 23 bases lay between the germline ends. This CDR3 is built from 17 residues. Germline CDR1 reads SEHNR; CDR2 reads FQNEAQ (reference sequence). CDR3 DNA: TGTGCCAGCAGTCCAAGTTTCGGGAGCGCAGGGAACAATGAGCAGTTCTTC. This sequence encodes CASSPSFGSAGNNEQFF.

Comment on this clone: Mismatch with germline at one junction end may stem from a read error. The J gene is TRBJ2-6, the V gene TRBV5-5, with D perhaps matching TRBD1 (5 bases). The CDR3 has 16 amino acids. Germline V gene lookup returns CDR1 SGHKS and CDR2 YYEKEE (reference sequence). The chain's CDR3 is CASRLGQTSGANVLTF. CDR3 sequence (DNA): TGTGCCAGCAGATTGGGGCAAACCTCTGGGGCCAACGTCCTGACTTTC. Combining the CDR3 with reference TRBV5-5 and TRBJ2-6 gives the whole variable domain DAGVTQSPTHLIKTRGQQVTLRCSPISGHKSVSWYQQVLGQGPQFIFQYYEKEERGRGNFPDRFSARQFPNYSSELNVNALLLGDSALYLCASRLGQTSGANVLTFGAGSRLTVL.

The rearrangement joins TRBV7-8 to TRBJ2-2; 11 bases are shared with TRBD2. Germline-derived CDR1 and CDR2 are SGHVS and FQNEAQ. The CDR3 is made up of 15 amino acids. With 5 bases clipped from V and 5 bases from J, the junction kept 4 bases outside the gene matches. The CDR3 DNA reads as TGTGCCAGCAGCGTAGGACTAGCGGGTACCGGGGAGCTGTTTTTT. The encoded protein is CASSVGLAGTGELFF.

The DNA of the CDR3 is TGTGCCAGCAGCCCTTCCCGGCGAGGCTCGGGAAACACCATATATTTT. This codes for CASSPSRRGSGNTIYF. V usage is TRBV28 and J usage is TRBJ1-3, with D hard to call. The CDR3 sequence is 16 residues long. With 6 bases removed from V and 4 bases from J, the gap between germline ends came to 19 bases. In germline, CDR1 is MDHEN, CDR2 SYDVKM.

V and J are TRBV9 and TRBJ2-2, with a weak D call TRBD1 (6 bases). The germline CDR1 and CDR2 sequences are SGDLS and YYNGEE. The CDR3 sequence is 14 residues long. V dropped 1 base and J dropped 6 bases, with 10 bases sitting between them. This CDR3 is CASSVQGIPGELFF. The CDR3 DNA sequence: TGTGCCAGCAGCGTACAGGGGATTCCCGGGGAGCTGTTTTTT.

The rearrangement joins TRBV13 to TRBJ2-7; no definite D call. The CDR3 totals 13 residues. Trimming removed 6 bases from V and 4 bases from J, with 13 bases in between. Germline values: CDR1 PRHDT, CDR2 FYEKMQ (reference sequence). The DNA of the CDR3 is TGTGCCAGCAGTCAACACAACCCGTACGAGCAGTACTTC. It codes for CASSQHNPYEQYF.

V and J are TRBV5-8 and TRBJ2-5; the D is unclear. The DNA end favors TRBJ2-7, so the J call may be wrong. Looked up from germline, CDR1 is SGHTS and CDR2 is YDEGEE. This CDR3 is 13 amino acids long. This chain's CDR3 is CASSLVDRNEQYF. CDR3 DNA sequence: TGTGCCAGCAGCTTGGTCGATCGAAACGAGCAGTACTTC.

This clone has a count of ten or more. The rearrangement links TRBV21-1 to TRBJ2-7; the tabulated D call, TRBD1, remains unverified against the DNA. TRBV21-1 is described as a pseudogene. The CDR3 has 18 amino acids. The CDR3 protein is CASSKWGIPGQGNYEQYF. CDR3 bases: TGTGCCAGCAGCAAATGGGGGATACCGGGACAGGGCAACTACGAGCAGTACTTC.